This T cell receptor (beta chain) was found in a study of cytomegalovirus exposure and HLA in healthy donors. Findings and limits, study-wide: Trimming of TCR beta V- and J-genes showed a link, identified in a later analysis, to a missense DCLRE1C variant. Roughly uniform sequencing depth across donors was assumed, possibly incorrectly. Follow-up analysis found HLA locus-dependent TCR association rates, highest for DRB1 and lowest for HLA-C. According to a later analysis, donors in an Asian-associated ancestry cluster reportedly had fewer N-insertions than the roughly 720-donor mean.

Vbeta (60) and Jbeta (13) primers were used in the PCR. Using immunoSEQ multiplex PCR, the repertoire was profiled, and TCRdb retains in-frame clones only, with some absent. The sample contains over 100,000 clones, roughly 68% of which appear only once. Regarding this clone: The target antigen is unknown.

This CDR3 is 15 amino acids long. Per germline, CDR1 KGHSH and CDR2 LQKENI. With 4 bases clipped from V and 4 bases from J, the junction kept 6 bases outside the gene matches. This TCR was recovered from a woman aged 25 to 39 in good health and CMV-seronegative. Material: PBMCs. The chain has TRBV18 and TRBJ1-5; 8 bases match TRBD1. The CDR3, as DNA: TGTGCCAGCTCACAAACAGGGGGGGGAAATCAGCCCCAGCATTTT. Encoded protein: CASSQTGGGNQPQHF.